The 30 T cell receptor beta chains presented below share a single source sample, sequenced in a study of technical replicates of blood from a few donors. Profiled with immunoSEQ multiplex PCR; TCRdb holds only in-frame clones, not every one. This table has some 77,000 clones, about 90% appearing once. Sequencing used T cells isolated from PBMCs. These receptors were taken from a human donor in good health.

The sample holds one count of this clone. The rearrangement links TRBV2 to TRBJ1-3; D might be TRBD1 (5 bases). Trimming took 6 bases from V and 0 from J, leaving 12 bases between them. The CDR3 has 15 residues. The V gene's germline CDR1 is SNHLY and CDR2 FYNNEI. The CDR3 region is CASREQDSSGNTIYF. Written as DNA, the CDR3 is TGTGCCAGCAGAGAACAGGATAGCTCTGGAAACACCATATATTTT.

The CDR3 nucleotides are TGTGCCAGCAGCGAGACTAGCGGGAGGACGAATGAGCAGTTCTTC. Encoded protein: CASSETSGRTNEQFF. The chain combines TRBV7-3 with TRBJ2-1; 13 bases agree with TRBD2. Trimming cost V 5 bases and J 7 bases; bases outside gene matches: 5. The CDR3 consists of 15 residues. Germline V gene sequence: CDR1 SGHTA, CDR2 FQGTGA.

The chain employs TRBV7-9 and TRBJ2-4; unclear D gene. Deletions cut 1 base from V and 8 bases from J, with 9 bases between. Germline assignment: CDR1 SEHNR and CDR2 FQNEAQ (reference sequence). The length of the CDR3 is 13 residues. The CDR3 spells CASSLDSLDIQYF. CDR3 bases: TGTGCCAGCAGCTTAGACTCTCTGGACATTCAGTACTTC.

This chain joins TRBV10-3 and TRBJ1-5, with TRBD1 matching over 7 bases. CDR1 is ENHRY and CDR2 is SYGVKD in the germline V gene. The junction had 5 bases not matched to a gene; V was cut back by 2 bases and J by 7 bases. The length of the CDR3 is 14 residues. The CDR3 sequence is CAISETGDPQPQHF. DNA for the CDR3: TGTGCCATCAGTGAGACAGGGGATCCCCAGCCCCAGCATTTT.

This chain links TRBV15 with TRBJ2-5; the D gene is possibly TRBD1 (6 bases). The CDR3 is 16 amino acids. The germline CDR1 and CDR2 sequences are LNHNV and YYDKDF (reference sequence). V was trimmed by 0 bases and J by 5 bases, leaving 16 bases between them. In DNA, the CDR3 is TGTGCCACCAGCAGAGATGGTGGGGGCCGGAGGGAGACCCAGTACTTC. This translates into CATSRDGGGRRETQYF. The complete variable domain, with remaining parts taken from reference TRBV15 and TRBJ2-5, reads DAMVIQNPRYQVTQFGKPVTLSCSQTLNHNVMYWYQQKSSQAPKLLFHYYDKDFNNEADTPDNFQSRRPNTSFCFLDIRSPGLGDTAMYLCATSRDGGGRRETQYFGPGTRLLVL.

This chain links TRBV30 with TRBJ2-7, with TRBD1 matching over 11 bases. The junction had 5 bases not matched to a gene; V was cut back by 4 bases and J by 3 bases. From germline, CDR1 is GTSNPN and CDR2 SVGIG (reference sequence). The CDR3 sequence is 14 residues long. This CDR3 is CAWTGTGGLYEQYF. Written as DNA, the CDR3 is TGTGCCTGGACCGGGACAGGGGGACTCTACGAGCAGTACTTC.

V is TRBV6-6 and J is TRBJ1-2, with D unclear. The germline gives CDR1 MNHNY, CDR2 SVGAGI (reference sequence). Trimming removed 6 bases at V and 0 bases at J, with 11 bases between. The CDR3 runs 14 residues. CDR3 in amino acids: CASRQLSANYGYTF. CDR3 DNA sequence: TGTGCCAGCAGACAGCTATCAGCTAACTATGGCTACACCTTC.

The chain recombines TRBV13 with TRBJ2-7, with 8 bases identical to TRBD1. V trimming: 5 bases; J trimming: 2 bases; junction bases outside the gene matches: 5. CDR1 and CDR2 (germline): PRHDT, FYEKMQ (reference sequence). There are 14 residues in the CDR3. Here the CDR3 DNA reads TGTGCCAGCAGCCGGGACAGGTTTACCTACGAGCAGTACTTC. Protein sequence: CASSRDRFTYEQYF.

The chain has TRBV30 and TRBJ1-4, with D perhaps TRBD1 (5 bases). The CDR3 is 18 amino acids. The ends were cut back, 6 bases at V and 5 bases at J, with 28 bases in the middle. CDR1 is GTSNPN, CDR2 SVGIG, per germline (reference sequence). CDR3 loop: CACPTVGSLGRGNEKLFF. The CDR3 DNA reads TGTGCCTGTCCGACAGTGGGCAGCCTGGGAAGGGGCAATGAAAAACTGTTTTTT.

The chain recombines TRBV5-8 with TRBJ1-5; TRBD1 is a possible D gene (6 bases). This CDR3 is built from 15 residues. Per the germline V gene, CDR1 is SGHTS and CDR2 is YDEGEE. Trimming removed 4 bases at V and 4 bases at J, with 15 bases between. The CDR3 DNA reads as TGTGCCAGCAGCCGTAGTGACAGGTCTAATCAGCCCCAGCATTTT. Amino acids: CASSRSDRSNQPQHF.

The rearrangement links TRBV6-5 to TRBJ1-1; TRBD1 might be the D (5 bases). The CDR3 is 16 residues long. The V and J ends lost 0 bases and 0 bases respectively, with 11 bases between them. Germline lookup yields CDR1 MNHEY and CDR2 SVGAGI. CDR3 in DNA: TGTGCCAGCAGTTACTCGATAGGGGCTGTGAACACTGAAGCTTTCTTT. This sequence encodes CASSYSIGAVNTEAFF.

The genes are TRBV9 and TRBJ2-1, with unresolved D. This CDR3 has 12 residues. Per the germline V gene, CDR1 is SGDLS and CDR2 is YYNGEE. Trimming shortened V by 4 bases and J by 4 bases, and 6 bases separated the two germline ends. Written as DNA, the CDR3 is TGTGCCAGCAGCATCCGGTACAATGAGCAGTTCTTC. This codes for CASSIRYNEQFF.

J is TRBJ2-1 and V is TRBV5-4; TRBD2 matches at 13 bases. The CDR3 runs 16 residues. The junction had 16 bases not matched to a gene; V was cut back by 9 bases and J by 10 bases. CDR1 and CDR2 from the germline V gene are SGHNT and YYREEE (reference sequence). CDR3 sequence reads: CATETSGRPLGQEQFF. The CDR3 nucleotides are TGTGCCACAGAGACTAGCGGGAGGCCCTTGGGTCAGGAGCAGTTCTTC.

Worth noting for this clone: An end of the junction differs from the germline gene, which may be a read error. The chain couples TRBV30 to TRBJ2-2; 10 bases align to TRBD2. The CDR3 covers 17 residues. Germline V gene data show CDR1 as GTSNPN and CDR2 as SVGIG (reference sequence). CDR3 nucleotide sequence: TGTGCCTGGAGCGATCTAGCGGGAGCCGGGAACTCCGGGGAGCTGTTTTTT. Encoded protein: CAWSDLAGAGNSGELFF. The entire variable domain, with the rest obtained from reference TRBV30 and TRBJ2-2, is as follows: SQTIHQWPATLVQPVGSPLSLECTVEGTSNPNLYWYRQAAGRGLQLLFYSVGIGQISSEVPQNLSASRPQDRQFILSSKKLLLSDSGFYLCAWSDLAGAGNSGELFFGEGSRLTVL.

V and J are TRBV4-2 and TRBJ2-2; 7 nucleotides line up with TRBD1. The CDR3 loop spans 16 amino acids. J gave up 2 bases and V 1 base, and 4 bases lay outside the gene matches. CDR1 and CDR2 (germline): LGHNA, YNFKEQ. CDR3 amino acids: CASSQGGQRNTGELFF. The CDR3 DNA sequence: TGTGCCAGCAGCCAAGGGGGACAGCGAAACACCGGGGAGCTGTTTTTT.

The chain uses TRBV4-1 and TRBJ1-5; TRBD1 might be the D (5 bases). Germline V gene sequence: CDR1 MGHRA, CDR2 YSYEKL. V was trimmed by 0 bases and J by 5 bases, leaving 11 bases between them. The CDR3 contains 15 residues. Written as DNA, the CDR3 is TGCGCCAGCAGCCAAGAAGGGGCACGGGATCAGCCCCAGCATTTT. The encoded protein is CASSQEGARDQPQHF.

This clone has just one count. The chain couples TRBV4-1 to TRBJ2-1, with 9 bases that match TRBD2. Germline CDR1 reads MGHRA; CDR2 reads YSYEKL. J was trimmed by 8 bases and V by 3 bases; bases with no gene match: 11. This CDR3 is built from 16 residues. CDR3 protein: CASSQFAGGPMDEQFF. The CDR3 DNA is TGCGCCAGCAGCCAGTTCGCGGGAGGGCCTATGGATGAGCAGTTCTTC.

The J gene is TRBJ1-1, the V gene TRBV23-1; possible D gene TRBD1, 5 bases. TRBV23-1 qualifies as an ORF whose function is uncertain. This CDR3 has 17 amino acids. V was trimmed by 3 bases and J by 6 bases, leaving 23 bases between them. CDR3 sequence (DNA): TGCGCCAGCAGTCATGAGCATTACAGGAGTTCGGTCGCTGAAGCTTTCTTT. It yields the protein CASSHEHYRSSVAEAFF.

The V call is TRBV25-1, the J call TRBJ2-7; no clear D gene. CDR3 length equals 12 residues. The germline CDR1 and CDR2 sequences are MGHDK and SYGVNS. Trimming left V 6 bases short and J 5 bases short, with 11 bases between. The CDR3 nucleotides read TGTGCCAGCAGCCTCCTAGGCGACGAGCAGTACTTC. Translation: CASSLLGDEQYF.

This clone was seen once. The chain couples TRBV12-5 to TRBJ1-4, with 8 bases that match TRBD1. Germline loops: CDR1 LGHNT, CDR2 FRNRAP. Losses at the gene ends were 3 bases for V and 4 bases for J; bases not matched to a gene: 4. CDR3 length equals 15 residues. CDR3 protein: CASGFGDRFNEKLFF. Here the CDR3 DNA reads TGTGCTAGTGGTTTTGGGGACAGGTTTAATGAAAAACTGTTTTTT.

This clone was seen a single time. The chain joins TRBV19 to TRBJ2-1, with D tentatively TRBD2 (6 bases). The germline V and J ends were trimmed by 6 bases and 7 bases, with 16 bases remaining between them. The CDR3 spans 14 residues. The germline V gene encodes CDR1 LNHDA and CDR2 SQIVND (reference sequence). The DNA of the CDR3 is TGTGCCAGTAGATCTACCGGGAGCAGGAATGAGCAGTTCTTC. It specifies CASRSTGSRNEQFF.

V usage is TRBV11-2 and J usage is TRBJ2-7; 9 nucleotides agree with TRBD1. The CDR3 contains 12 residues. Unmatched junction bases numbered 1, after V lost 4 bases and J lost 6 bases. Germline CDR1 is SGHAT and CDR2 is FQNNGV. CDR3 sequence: CASSWDRAEQYF. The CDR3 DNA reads TGTGCCAGCAGCTGGGACAGGGCCGAGCAGTACTTC.

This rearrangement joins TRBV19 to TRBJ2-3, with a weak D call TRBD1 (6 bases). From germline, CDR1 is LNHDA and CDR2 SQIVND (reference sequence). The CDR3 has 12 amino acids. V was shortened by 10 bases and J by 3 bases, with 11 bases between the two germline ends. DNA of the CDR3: TGTGCCACAGAACAGGGTACAGATACGCAGTATTTT. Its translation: CATEQGTDTQYF.

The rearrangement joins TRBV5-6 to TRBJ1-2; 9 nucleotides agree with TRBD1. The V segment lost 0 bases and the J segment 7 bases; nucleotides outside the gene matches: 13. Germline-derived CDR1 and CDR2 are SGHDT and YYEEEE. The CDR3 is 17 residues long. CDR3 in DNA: TGTGCCAGCAGCTTGGCCATGGACAGGGGAAGCTCGAGTGGCTACACCTTC. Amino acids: CASSLAMDRGSSSGYTF.

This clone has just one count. The CDR3 region has the DNA TGTGCCAGCAGCTTAGTAGGGGGACAGATTCAAGAGACCCAGTACTTC. Translating gives CASSLVGGQIQETQYF. J is TRBJ2-5 and V is TRBV11-2, with 7 bases matching TRBD1. Trimming took 1 base from V and 2 from J; bases not matched to a gene: 7. Germline lookup yields CDR1 SGHAT and CDR2 FQNNGV. The CDR3 extends over 16 amino acids.

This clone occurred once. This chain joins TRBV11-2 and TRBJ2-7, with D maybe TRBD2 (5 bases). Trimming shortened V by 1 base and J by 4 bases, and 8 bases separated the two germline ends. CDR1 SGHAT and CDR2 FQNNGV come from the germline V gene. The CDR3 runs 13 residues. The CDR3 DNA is TGTGCCAGCAGCTTAGGGACTGGATACGAGCAGTACTTC. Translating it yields CASSLGTGYEQYF.

CDR3 region: CASSQARGDNEQYF. The CDR3, as DNA: TGCGCCAGCAGCCAAGCCAGGGGGGACAACGAGCAGTACTTC. The V call is TRBV4-1, the J call TRBJ2-7; weak D call: TRBD1 (7 bases). The ends were cut back, 1 base at V and 5 bases at J, with 12 bases in the middle. Germline V gene lookup returns CDR1 MGHRA and CDR2 YSYEKL. CDR3 length equals 14 residues.

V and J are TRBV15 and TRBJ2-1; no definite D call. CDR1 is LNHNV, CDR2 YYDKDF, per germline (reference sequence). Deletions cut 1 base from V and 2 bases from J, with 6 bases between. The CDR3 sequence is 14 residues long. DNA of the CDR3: TGTGCCACCAGCAGAGGCCAGGCCTACAATGAGCAGTTCTTC. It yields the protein CATSRGQAYNEQFF.

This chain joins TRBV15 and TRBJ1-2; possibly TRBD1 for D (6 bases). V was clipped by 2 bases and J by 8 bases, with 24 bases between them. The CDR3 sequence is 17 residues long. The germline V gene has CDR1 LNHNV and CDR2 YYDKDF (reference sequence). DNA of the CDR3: TGTGCCACCAGCAGACCCTCCCGGACAGCCACTCCTCCGGGCTACACCTTC. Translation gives CATSRPSRTATPPGYTF.

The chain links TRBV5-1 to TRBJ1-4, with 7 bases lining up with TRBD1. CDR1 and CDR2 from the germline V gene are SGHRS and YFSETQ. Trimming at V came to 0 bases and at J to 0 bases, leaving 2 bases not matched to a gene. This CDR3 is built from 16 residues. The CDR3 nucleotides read TGCGCCAGCAGCTTGGACAGGGGCCCAACTAATGAAAAACTGTTTTTT. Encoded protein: CASSLDRGPTNEKLFF.